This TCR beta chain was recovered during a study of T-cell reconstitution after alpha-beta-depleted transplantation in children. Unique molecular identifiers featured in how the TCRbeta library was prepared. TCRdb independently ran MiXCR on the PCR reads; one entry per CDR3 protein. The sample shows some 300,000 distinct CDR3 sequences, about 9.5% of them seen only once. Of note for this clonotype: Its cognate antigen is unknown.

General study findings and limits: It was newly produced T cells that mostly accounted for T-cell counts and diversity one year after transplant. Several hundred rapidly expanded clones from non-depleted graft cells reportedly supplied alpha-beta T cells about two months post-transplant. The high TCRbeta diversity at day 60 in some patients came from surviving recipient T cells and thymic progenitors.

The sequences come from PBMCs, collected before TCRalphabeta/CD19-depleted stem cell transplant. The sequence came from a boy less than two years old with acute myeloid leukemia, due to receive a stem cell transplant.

The CDR3 coding sequence is TGTGCCAGCAGTTTCCCTTCAAGACCGACGGTGTCTGGGGCCAACGTCCTGACTTTC. Its protein is CASSFPSRPTVSGANVLTF. The chain employs TRBV28 and TRBJ2-6; D is unresolved. Trimming removed 3 bases from V and 1 base from J, with 19 bases in between. This CDR3 has 19 amino acids. Germline values: CDR1 MDHEN, CDR2 SYDVKM. Full variable domain (outside the CDR3, taken from reference TRBV28 and TRBJ2-6): DVKVTQSSRYLVKRTGEKVFLECVQDMDHENMFWYRQDPGLGLRLIYFSYDVKMKEKGDIPEGYSVSREKKERFSLILESASTNQTSMYLCASSFPSRPTVSGANVLTFGAGSRLTVL.